The 23 T cell receptor beta chains below were found in one sample sequenced in a study of T cells in Graves' hyperthyroidism and ophthalmopathy. Amplified TCR beta CDR3 regions derived from RNA transcripts. The HTBI primer set served for first-round RT-PCR of the TCR CDR3. TCRdb re-called the multiplex PCR reads with MiXCR, one entry per CDR3 protein. The table lists under 400,000 distinct CDR3 sequences, approximately 15% of them singletons. The material sequenced was blood. Receptor source: a man aged 25 to 45 with Graves' hyperthyroidism.

This chain links TRBV24-1 with TRBJ2-2; D is uncertain. CDR1 is KGHDR and CDR2 is SFDVKD in the germline V gene. The length of the CDR3 is 13 residues. Trimming stripped 3 bases from V and 13 bases from J, with 14 bases between. CDR3 coding DNA: TGTGCCACCAGTGATATACAAGAAGGGCCGCTGTTTTTT. It yields the protein CATSDIQEGPLFF.

The V gene is TRBV5-1, the J gene TRBJ2-1, with 12 positions matching TRBD2. The DNA end is a closer match to TRBJ2-7, so the J assignment may be wrong. CDR1 and CDR2 from the germline V gene are SGHRS and YFSETQ. The CDR3 consists of 17 residues. DNA of the CDR3: TGCGCCAGCAGCGGGGGACTAGCGGGTCCGTGGGGCAATGAGCAGTACTTC. Translating gives CASSGGLAGPWGNEQYF.

J is TRBJ2-5 and V is TRBV4-1; weak D call: TRBD1 (6 bases). There are 14 residues in the CDR3. From germline, CDR1 is MGHRA and CDR2 YSYEKL. V gave up 4 bases and J gave up 1 base, with 10 bases separating them. The CDR3 protein is CASSPRDIQETQYF. The DNA of the CDR3 is TGCGCCAGCAGCCCTCGGGACATCCAAGAGACCCAGTACTTC.

At least ten counts were recorded for this clonotype. The rearrangement joins TRBV27 to TRBJ2-3, with D unresolved. Trimming stripped 0 bases from V and 6 bases from J, with 13 bases between. The CDR3 totals 15 residues. Per germline, CDR1 MNHEY and CDR2 SMNVEV (reference sequence). CDR3: CASSLSWTSGDTQYF. DNA of the CDR3: TGTGCCAGCAGTTTATCCTGGACCAGTGGCGATACGCAGTATTTT.

The chain uses TRBV27 and TRBJ2-1; 8 bases agree with TRBD2. Germline CDR1 reads MNHEY; CDR2 reads SMNVEV (reference sequence). This CDR3 spans 14 amino acids. Trimming at V came to 6 bases and at J to 15 bases, leaving 16 bases not matched to a gene. The CDR3 DNA follows: TGTGCCAGCAGGGCAACGGGACTAGGTGGCCCTGTGTTCTTC. Translated: CASRATGLGGPVFF.

A few counts support this clonotype. The chain uses TRBV24-1 and TRBJ2-2; D unclear. Germline values: CDR1 KGHDR, CDR2 SFDVKD. The V end was cut by 7 bases, the J end by 1 base, with 6 bases between. The CDR3 spans 13 residues. The CDR3 here is CATRPRNTGELFF. The CDR3 DNA reads TGTGCCACCAGGCCGCGGAACACCGGGGAGCTGTTTTTT.

In its sample, this clonotype was seen many times. The chain uses TRBV12-3 or TRBV12-4 and TRBJ1-1; the D gene is possibly TRBD1 (5 bases). Trimming left V 2 bases short and J 0 bases short, with 13 bases between. The CDR3 has 16 amino acids. Here the CDR3 DNA reads TGTGCCAGCAGTTTACAGGTCGGGGGAATGAACACTGAAGCTTTCTTT. Amino acids: CASSLQVGGMNTEAFF.

This clonotype was detected only a few times. This rearrangement joins TRBV27 to TRBJ2-3; 9 bases line up with TRBD2. The CDR3 covers 15 residues. V lost 6 bases to trimming and J lost 4 bases; unmatched junction nucleotides: 8. Germline V CDR1 and CDR2: MNHEY, SMNVEV (reference sequence). The CDR3 DNA reads TGTGCCAGCAGAAGTCCGGCGGGAGGGGCAGATACGCAGTATTTT. Protein: CASRSPAGGADTQYF.

This clonotype was recorded many times. This sequence joins TRBV7-2 and TRBJ2-1; maybe TRBD2 (5 bases). This CDR3 has 15 amino acids. The germline gives CDR1 SGHTA, CDR2 FQGNSA. V was cut by 0 bases and J by 4 bases, with 10 bases left in between. The CDR3: CASSLASGVYNEQFF. CDR3 sequence (DNA): TGTGCCAGCAGCTTAGCCAGCGGCGTATACAATGAGCAGTTCTTC. Variable domain in full (rest from reference TRBV7-2 and TRBJ2-1): GAGVSQSPSNKVTEKGKDVELRCDPISGHTALYWYRQSLGQGLEFLIYFQGNSAPDKSGLPSDRFSAERTGGSVSTLTIQRTQQEDSAVYLCASSLASGVYNEQFFGPGTRLTVL.

With respect to this clonotype: This may stem from a read error, because a much larger clone lies one nucleotide away. The V gene is TRBV5-1, the J gene TRBJ1-1, with D perhaps matching TRBD1 (5 bases). The germline V and J ends were trimmed by 3 bases and 1 base, with 19 bases remaining between them. The CDR3 is 17 residues long. In germline, CDR1 is SGHRS, CDR2 YFSETQ. The CDR3 bases are TGCGCCAGCAGCTCGGACACCCCTCCAGGGTGGAACACTGAAGCTTTCTTT. Protein sequence: CASSSDTPPGWNTEAFF.

V is TRBV4-1 and J is TRBJ2-5; D not certain. The germline V gene has CDR1 MGHRA and CDR2 YSYEKL. The CDR3 has 14 amino acids. Trimming cost V 4 bases and J 4 bases, with 13 bases left between them. The CDR3 loop is CASSRWTLRETQYF. The DNA for the CDR3 is TGCGCCAGCAGCCGGTGGACCTTGAGAGAGACCCAGTACTTC.

This clonotype was seen repeatedly, ten times or more. The V gene is TRBV5-1, the J gene TRBJ2-3; 15 bases fit TRBD2. The CDR3 has 17 residues. After removal of 4 bases from V and 6 bases from J, the junction contained 9 bases not matched to a gene. Germline CDR1 SGHRS, CDR2 YFSETQ. CDR3 in amino acids: CASSVPGLAGGRDTQYF. CDR3 coding DNA: TGCGCCAGCAGCGTCCCGGGACTAGCGGGAGGTCGGGATACGCAGTATTTT.

The chain is built from TRBV2 and TRBJ1-4; perhaps TRBD1 as D (5 bases). The CDR3 sequence is 13 residues long. CDR1 is SNHLY, CDR2 FYNNEI, per germline. V was trimmed by 7 bases and J by 8 bases, leaving 14 bases between them. The CDR3 sequence: CASMGEKEEKLFF. As DNA, the CDR3 is TGTGCCAGCATGGGGGAAAAGGAAGAAAAACTGTTTTTT. Variable domain in full (rest from reference TRBV2 and TRBJ1-4): EPEVTQTPSHQVTQMGQEVILRCVPISNHLYFYWYRQILGQKVEFLVSFYNNEISEKSEIFDDQFSVERPDGSNFTLKIRSTKLEDSAMYFCASMGEKEEKLFFGSGTQLSVL.

This clonotype has a count of ten or more. The rearrangement joins TRBV29-1 to TRBJ2-1, with 11 bases aligning to TRBD2. V shed 6 bases, J shed 4 bases, and the junction held 5 bases outside the gene matches. The CDR3 covers 14 residues. Germline loops: CDR1 SQVTM, CDR2 ANQGSEA. The CDR3: CSVLAGGLYNEQFF. In DNA form, the CDR3 reads TGCAGCGTCTTAGCGGGAGGGCTTTACAATGAGCAGTTCTTC.

This clonotype was counted many times. The chain has TRBV13 and TRBJ2-1, with unresolved D. V was cut by 1 base and J by 7 bases, with 14 bases left in between. Germline CDR1 and CDR2: PRHDT and FYEKMQ (reference sequence). CDR3 size: 15 residues. The CDR3 is CASSLARGWWNEQFF. The CDR3 nucleotides read TGTGCCAGCAGCTTAGCAAGAGGTTGGTGGAATGAGCAGTTCTTC.

This clonotype was observed at least ten times. The chain has TRBV2 and TRBJ2-7; no definite D call. The V end was cut by 2 bases, the J end by 0 bases, with 8 bases between. Germline V gives CDR1 SNHLY, CDR2 FYNNEI. The CDR3 runs 14 residues. The DNA of the CDR3 is TGTGCCAGCAGTGAAACGGAGAGCTCCTACGAGCAGTACTTC. This translates into CASSETESSYEQYF.

This rearrangement joins TRBV19 to TRBJ1-1; D possibly corresponds to TRBD1 (6 bases). Germline CDR1 reads LNHDA; CDR2 reads SQIVND (reference sequence). V was shortened by 3 bases and J by 5 bases, with 13 bases between the two germline ends. The CDR3 sequence is 14 residues long. The CDR3, as DNA: TGTGCCAGTAGTATCTATGGCAGGGGTACTGAAGCTTTCTTT. The encoded protein is CASSIYGRGTEAFF.

This clonotype was seen ten or more times. This chain uses TRBV5-1 with TRBJ2-3; the D gene is possibly TRBD2 (6 bases). V dropped 5 bases and J dropped 2 bases, with 12 bases sitting between them. This CDR3 has 14 residues. The germline gives CDR1 SGHRS, CDR2 YFSETQ. The CDR3 loop is CASSLREYTDTQYF. DNA of the CDR3: TGCGCCAGCAGTCTCCGGGAGTACACAGATACGCAGTATTTT.

Only a few counts were recorded for this clonotype. The J gene is TRBJ1-4, the V gene TRBV7-2; D gene unclear. The length of the CDR3 is 17 residues. Between the trimmed V and J ends, which lost 3 bases and 8 bases, there was a span of 22 bases. The germline V gene encodes CDR1 SGHTA and CDR2 FQGNSA. The CDR3 spells CASSLNIGMASREKLFF. CDR3 nucleotides: TGTGCCAGCAGCTTGAACATCGGAATGGCGTCTAGGGAAAAACTGTTTTTT.

The chain couples TRBV5-4 to TRBJ2-3, with 9 bases aligning to TRBD2. This CDR3 has 15 residues. The germline CDR1 and CDR2 sequences are SGHNT and YYREEE (reference sequence). Trimming removed 2 bases from V and 4 bases from J; junction bases left unmatched: 5. The CDR3 sequence is CASSLAGGEADTQYF. CDR3 coding DNA: TGTGCCAGCAGCTTAGCGGGAGGAGAGGCAGATACGCAGTATTTT.

At least ten counts were recorded for this clonotype. The chain recombines TRBV19 with TRBJ2-5, with a tentative D call TRBD2 (6 bases). Per the germline V gene, CDR1 is LNHDA and CDR2 is SQIVND (reference sequence). The ends were cut back, 7 bases at V and 2 bases at J, with 17 bases in the middle. The CDR3 sequence is 15 residues long. Here the CDR3 reads CASTVLGGEQETQYF. Here the CDR3 DNA reads TGTGCCAGTACGGTCCTAGGAGGGGAGCAAGAGACCCAGTACTTC. Full variable domain (remainder filled in from reference TRBV19 and TRBJ2-5): DGGITQSPKYLFRKEGQNVTLSCEQNLNHDAMYWYRQDPGQGLRLIYYSQIVNDFQKGDIAEGYSVSREKKESFPLTVTSAQKNPTAFYLCASTVLGGEQETQYFGPGTRLLVL.

The chain employs TRBV4-1 and TRBJ2-2, with D perhaps matching TRBD1 (5 bases). Trimming removed 1 base at V and 5 bases at J, with 17 bases between. Germline V CDR1 and CDR2: MGHRA, YSYEKL. There are 17 residues in the CDR3. This CDR3 reads CASSQGVLGARTGELFF. CDR3 nucleotide sequence: TGCGCCAGCAGCCAAGGGGTGTTAGGGGCGCGGACCGGGGAGCTGTTTTTT.

The rearrangement uses TRBV11-3 and TRBJ2-1; 9 positions agree with TRBD2. Germline V gene lookup returns CDR1 SGHNT and CDR2 YENEEA. The CDR3 totals 16 residues. V lost 6 bases to trimming and J lost 4 bases; unmatched junction nucleotides: 10. Written as DNA, the CDR3 is TGTGCCAGCAGTCCTATAGCGGGAGCCCAATACAATGAGCAGTTCTTC. This encodes CASSPIAGAQYNEQFF.